The sample holds many counts of the clone carrying this T cell receptor (beta chain). This sample is drawn from a study of blood T cells in healthy people across ages. CDR1 and CDR2 (germline): DFQATT, SNEGSKA (reference sequence). The CDR3 spans 14 residues. Unmatched junction bases numbered 6, after V lost 3 bases and J lost 12 bases. It was with a sample-barcoded 5' primer and a J-beta primer mix that a second PCR of roughly 7 to 12 cycles was run. Tagging of each cDNA molecule was performed by a template-switch adaptor with 12 random nucleotides. TCRdb used MiXCR to reprocess the 5' RACE reads, holding one entry per CDR3 protein. The repertoire holds about 650,000 distinct CDR3 sequences, with about 34% as singletons.

The sample was blood. The source of this sequence is a woman older than 75 in good health. V is TRBV20-1 and J is TRBJ2-1, with 15 bases that match TRBD2. CDR3: CSARRPGLAGGQFF. The CDR3, as DNA: TGCAGTGCTAGGAGGCCGGGACTAGCGGGGGGGCAGTTCTTC.